Listed below are T cell receptor beta chains from one sample, sequenced in a study of memory CD4+ T cells and cytomegalovirus serostatus. Assay used: immunoSEQ multiplex PCR; TCRdb lists only in-frame clones, some missing. The repertoire holds over 65,000 clones, with roughly 80% as singletons. The sequencing sample was made of memory CD4+ T cells from blood. The receptor source for this set is an adult in good health and CMV-seronegative. CDR3s include the opening cysteine and the closing phenylalanine or tryptophan. Fields, in order: CDR3 DNA, CDR3 protein, J gene, clone size, D gene, V gene. A D gene is named only where the DNA matches it firmly. For some rows the clone size is stated as once, few or many, or as a class when expanded; others skip it.

CDR3nt: TGTGCCAGCAGCCAACAGGGGGCTGGAAACACCATATATTTT
CDR3aa: CASSQQGAGNTIYF
j_gene: TRBJ1-3
abundance: -
d_gene: TRBD1
v_gene: TRBV11-2

CDR3nt: TGTGCCTGGCGGACAGGGGCACTGAACACTGAAGCTTTCTTT
CDR3aa: CAWRTGALNTEAFF
j_gene: TRBJ1-1
abundance: -
d_gene: TRBD1
v_gene: TRBV30

CDR3nt: TGCGCCAGCAGCTCAGACAGGGGGACTAGTACAGATACGCAGTATTTT
CDR3aa: CASSSDRGTSTDTQYF
j_gene: TRBJ2-3
abundance: -
d_gene: -
v_gene: TRBV5-1

CDR3nt: TGCAGCGTTAGGGGACAGGGGAGTTCGTCGGGCACTGAAGCTTTCTTT
CDR3aa: CSVRGQGSSSGTEAFF
j_gene: TRBJ1-1
abundance: few
d_gene: TRBD1
v_gene: TRBV29-1

CDR3nt: TGTGCCAGCTACAATACCGGGACAGGGCTTGACTATGGCTACACCTTC
CDR3aa: CASYNTGTGLDYGYTF
j_gene: TRBJ1-2
abundance: once
d_gene: TRBD1
v_gene: TRBV18

CDR3nt: TGTGCCAGCAGTGAACAAGGGGGCGAGGCTGAAGCTTTCTTT
CDR3aa: CASSEQGGEAEAFF
j_gene: TRBJ1-1
abundance: -
d_gene: TRBD1
v_gene: TRBV2

CDR3nt: TGTGCCAGCAGCTTGAAGGGGATTGACTATGGCTACACCTTC
CDR3aa: CASSLKGIDYGYTF
j_gene: TRBJ1-2
abundance: -
d_gene: -
v_gene: TRBV5-6

CDR3nt: TGCGCCAGCAGCCAAGGATTTGTGACAGATACGCAGTATTTT
CDR3aa: CASSQGFVTDTQYF
j_gene: TRBJ2-3
abundance: -
d_gene: -
v_gene: TRBV4-1

CDR3nt: TGTGCCAGCAGCCCAACCCCGGAGACCCAGTACTTC
CDR3aa: CASSPTPETQYF
j_gene: TRBJ2-5
abundance: -
d_gene: -
v_gene: TRBV28

CDR3nt: TGCGCCAGCAGCCAAATGACAGTACTCTCTGGAAACACCATATATTTT
CDR3aa: CASSQMTVLSGNTIYF
j_gene: TRBJ1-3
abundance: -
d_gene: -
v_gene: TRBV4-3

CDR3nt: TGTGCCAGCAGTTCCGGTGGGGTCGACTATGGCTACACCTTC
CDR3aa: CASSSGGVDYGYTF
j_gene: TRBJ1-2
abundance: -
d_gene: -
v_gene: TRBV6-5

CDR3nt: TGTGCCAGCAGTTACCCCACACGGACAGATACGCAGTATTTT
CDR3aa: CASSYPTRTDTQYF
j_gene: TRBJ2-3
abundance: -
d_gene: -
v_gene: TRBV6-6

CDR3nt: TGCGCCAGCAGCCAAGATGGATATAATGAAAAACTGTTTTTT
CDR3aa: CASSQDGYNEKLFF
j_gene: TRBJ1-4
abundance: -
d_gene: -
v_gene: TRBV4-1

CDR3nt: TGTGCCAGCAGTTACTCCAGGGCGAATGAAAAACTGTTTTTT
CDR3aa: CASSYSRANEKLFF
j_gene: TRBJ1-4
abundance: -
d_gene: -
v_gene: TRBV6-5

CDR3nt: TGCGCCAGCAGCTTGTCACCGGGCGCCACTGAAGCTTTCTTT
CDR3aa: CASSLSPGATEAFF
j_gene: TRBJ1-1
abundance: few
d_gene: -
v_gene: TRBV5-1

CDR3nt: TGTGCCAGCAGCTTAACGCCGACAGCAACCCAGTACTTC
CDR3aa: CASSLTPTATQYF
j_gene: TRBJ2-5
abundance: -
d_gene: -
v_gene: TRBV7-3

CDR3nt: TGTGCCAGCAGCTTTTTCGATACTGAAGCTTTCTTT
CDR3aa: CASSFFDTEAFF
j_gene: TRBJ1-1
abundance: -
d_gene: -
v_gene: TRBV11-1

CDR3nt: TGTGCCAGCTCACCATCGGGTTCAACCTACGAGCAGTACTTC
CDR3aa: CASSPSGSTYEQYF
j_gene: TRBJ2-7
abundance: -
d_gene: -
v_gene: TRBV18

CDR3nt: TGTGCCAGCAGCTTAGCGGGACTAGCGGGGATCTACAATGAGCAGTTCTTC
CDR3aa: CASSLAGLAGIYNEQFF
j_gene: TRBJ2-1
abundance: -
d_gene: TRBD2
v_gene: TRBV7-2

CDR3nt: TGTGCTTCATCCGCTACAGGGCTCACTGAAGCTTTCTTT
CDR3aa: CASSATGLTEAFF
j_gene: TRBJ1-1
abundance: -
d_gene: -
v_gene: TRBV28

CDR3nt: TGTGCCAGCAGTGAAATCCATGACGAATATTCACCCCTCCACTTT
CDR3aa: CASSEIHDEYSPLHF
j_gene: TRBJ1-6
abundance: -
d_gene: -
v_gene: TRBV25-1

CDR3nt: TGTGCCAGCAGTCCTGATACAGGGAACTATGGCTACACCTTC
CDR3aa: CASSPDTGNYGYTF
j_gene: TRBJ1-2
abundance: -
d_gene: -
v_gene: TRBV5-4

CDR3nt: TGTGCCAGCAGCGTAGAATTCAGGGGACAGGGGAGTTCTGGAAACACCATATATTTT
CDR3aa: CASSVEFRGQGSSGNTIYF
j_gene: TRBJ1-3
abundance: -
d_gene: TRBD1
v_gene: TRBV9

CDR3nt: TGTGCCACCCGGGGACTGCAGTGGGCCGGGGAGCTGTTTTTT
CDR3aa: CATRGLQWAGELFF
j_gene: TRBJ2-2
abundance: -
d_gene: -
v_gene: TRBV19

CDR3nt: TGTGCCAGCAGCTTAAACTCTGGGAGGGGCAATGAGCAGTTCTTC
CDR3aa: CASSLNSGRGNEQFF
j_gene: TRBJ2-1
abundance: once
d_gene: TRBD2
v_gene: TRBV7-3

CDR3nt: TGTGCCAGCAGCCAAGGATTCGGGACTAGCGGGGGAACAGATACGCAGTATTTT
CDR3aa: CASSQGFGTSGGTDTQYF
j_gene: TRBJ2-3
abundance: -
d_gene: TRBD2
v_gene: TRBV4-2

CDR3nt: TGTGCCAGCAGTTACCAGATAGGACAGGGGAGGAATGAGCAGTTCTTC
CDR3aa: CASSYQIGQGRNEQFF
j_gene: TRBJ2-1
abundance: -
d_gene: TRBD1
v_gene: TRBV6-5

CDR3nt: TGTGCCAGCAGCATCTTCGGGGGATACGAAAACTATGGCTACACCTTC
CDR3aa: CASSIFGGYENYGYTF
j_gene: TRBJ1-2
abundance: -
d_gene: -
v_gene: TRBV7-2